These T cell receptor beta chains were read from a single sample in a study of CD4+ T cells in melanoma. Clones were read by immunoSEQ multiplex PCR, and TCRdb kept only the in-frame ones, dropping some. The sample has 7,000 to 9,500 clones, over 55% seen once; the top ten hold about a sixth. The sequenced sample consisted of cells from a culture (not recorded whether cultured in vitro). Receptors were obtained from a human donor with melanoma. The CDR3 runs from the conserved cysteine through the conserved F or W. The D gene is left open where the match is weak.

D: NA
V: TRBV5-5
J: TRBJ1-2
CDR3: CASSLPGKRNYGYTF

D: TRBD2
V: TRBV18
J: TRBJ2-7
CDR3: CASSVGGVSTYEQYF

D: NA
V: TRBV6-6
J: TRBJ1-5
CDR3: CASRDEGHSNQPQHF

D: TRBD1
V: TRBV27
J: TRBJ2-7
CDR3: CASSFWDSLYEQYF

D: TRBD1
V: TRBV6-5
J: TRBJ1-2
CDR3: CASSYVAGGRDGYTF

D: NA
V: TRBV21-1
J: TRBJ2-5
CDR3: CATRRVTYQETQYF

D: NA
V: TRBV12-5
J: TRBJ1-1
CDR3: CASGPDGIGAEAFF

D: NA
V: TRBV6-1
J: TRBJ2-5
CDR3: CASKTLRQETQYF

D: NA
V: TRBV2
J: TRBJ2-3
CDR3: CASSRVGQRTDTQYF

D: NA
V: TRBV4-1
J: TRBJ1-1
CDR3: CASRGFTEAFF

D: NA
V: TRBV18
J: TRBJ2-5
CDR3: CASSPVMGEQETQYF

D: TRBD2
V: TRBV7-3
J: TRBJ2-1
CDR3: CASSPRRAGYNEQFF

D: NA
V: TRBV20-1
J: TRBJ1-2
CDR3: CSASRDYGYTF

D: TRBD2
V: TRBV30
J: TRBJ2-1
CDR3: CAWSAGLAGEQFF

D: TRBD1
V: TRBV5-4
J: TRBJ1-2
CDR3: CASRGDRRDYGYTF

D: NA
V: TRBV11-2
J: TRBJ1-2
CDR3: CASSLAADGYTF

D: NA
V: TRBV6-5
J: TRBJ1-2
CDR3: CASKGGKHGYTF

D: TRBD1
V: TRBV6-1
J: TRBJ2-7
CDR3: CASSESGTASYEQYF

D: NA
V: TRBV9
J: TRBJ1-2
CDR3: CASRAEQAGYTF

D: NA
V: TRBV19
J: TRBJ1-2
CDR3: CASSSGGNYGYTF

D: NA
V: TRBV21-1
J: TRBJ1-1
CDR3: CASRGVIATLRTEAFF

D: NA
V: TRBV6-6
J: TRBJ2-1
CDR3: CATRGTYNEQFF

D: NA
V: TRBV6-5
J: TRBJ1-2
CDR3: CASSQRDGYGYTF

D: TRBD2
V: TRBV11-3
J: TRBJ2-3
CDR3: CASSFGAGGPDTQYF

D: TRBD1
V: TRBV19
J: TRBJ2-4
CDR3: CASSKTGTNIQYF

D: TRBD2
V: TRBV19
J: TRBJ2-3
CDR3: CASSILQAGGDTQYF

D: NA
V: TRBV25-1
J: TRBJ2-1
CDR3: CASSERQKPSQFF

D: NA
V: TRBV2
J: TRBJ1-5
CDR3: CATKGGETGAQHF

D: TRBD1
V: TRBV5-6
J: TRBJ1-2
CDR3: CASSTPGQEPYGYTF

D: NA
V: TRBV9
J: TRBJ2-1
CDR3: CASSVGGAGVNEQFF

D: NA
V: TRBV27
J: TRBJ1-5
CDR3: CASSKGSSGNQPQHF

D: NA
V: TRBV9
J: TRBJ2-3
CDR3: CASSPRGDVTDTQYF

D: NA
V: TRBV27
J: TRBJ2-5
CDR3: CASSLSPWLPQYF

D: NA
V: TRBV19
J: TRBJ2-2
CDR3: CASSISGVAGELFF

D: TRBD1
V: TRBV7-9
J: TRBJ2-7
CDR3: CASSGAGTGEVEQYF

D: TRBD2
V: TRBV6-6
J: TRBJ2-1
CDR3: CASSYFARGGHNEQFF

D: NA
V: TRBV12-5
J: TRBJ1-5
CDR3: CASGSDSLSNQPQHF

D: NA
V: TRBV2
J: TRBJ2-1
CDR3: CASSYLVGDEQFF

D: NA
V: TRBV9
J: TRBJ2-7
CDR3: CASSVSAGPYEQYF

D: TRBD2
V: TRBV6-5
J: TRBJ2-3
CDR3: CASSSHETSGTDTQYF